The rows below give T cell receptor beta chains drawn from one sample of a study of cytomegalovirus exposure and HLA in healthy donors. Assay used: immunoSEQ multiplex PCR; TCRdb lists only in-frame clones, some missing. The table lists 90,000 to 95,000 clones, around 78% of them singletons. Sequencing input: PBMCs. The origin of the receptors is a male donor in good health and CMV-seropositive. Each CDR3 is given with its conserved first and last residue. Each record gives: clone size, J gene, V gene, D gene, CDR3 DNA, CDR3 protein. A D gene is named only where the DNA matches it firmly. Only part of the rows carry a size: once, few, many, or a class if the clone is expanded.

clone_size: NA
j_call: TRBJ1-2
v_call: TRBV27
d_call: NA
cdr3_nt: TGTGCCAGCAGTTTACGGTCCTTCTATGGCTACACCTTC
cdr3_aa: CASSLRSFYGYTF

clone_size: once
j_call: TRBJ2-7
v_call: TRBV6-1
d_call: TRBD1
cdr3_nt: TGTGCCAGCAGTGATTCCGGGACAGCTACCTACGAGCAGTACTTC
cdr3_aa: CASSDSGTATYEQYF

clone_size: NA
j_call: TRBJ1-2
v_call: TRBV9
d_call: NA
cdr3_nt: TGTGCCAGCAGCGTAGGTTCGGGGTTAGGCGACTATGGCTACACCTTC
cdr3_aa: CASSVGSGLGDYGYTF

clone_size: NA
j_call: TRBJ1-5
v_call: TRBV7-2
d_call: NA
cdr3_nt: TGTGCCAGCAGCCCAGCGGCGGGTTCTAGGGCTCAGCCCCAGCATTTT
cdr3_aa: CASSPAAGSRAQPQHF

clone_size: NA
j_call: TRBJ2-3
v_call: TRBV18
d_call: NA
cdr3_nt: TGTGCCAGCTCACCAGTCACCGGGGGGCCCACAGATACGCAGTATTTT
cdr3_aa: CASSPVTGGPTDTQYF

clone_size: once
j_call: TRBJ1-5
v_call: TRBV27
d_call: NA
cdr3_nt: TGTGCCAGCTCTCCCCCAGGGCAGCCCCAGCATTTT
cdr3_aa: CASSPPGQPQHF

clone_size: NA
j_call: TRBJ2-3
v_call: TRBV7-9
d_call: NA
cdr3_nt: TGTGCCAGCAGCTATGCAGGTAGCACAGATACGCAGTATTTT
cdr3_aa: CASSYAGSTDTQYF

clone_size: NA
j_call: TRBJ1-2
v_call: TRBV11-2
d_call: NA
cdr3_nt: TGTGCCAGCAGCCCGGCGGGCGGGCAAAACTATGGCTACACCTTC
cdr3_aa: CASSPAGGQNYGYTF

clone_size: NA
j_call: TRBJ2-5
v_call: TRBV4-1
d_call: TRBD2
cdr3_nt: TGCGCCAGCAGCCTACAAGATACTGCGGGAGCAGAGACCCAGTACTTC
cdr3_aa: CASSLQDTAGAETQYF

clone_size: NA
j_call: TRBJ2-7
v_call: TRBV29-1
d_call: TRBD2
cdr3_nt: TGCAGCGTTGGGGAGGGTAGACACGAGCAGTACTTC
cdr3_aa: CSVGEGRHEQYF

clone_size: NA
j_call: TRBJ2-7
v_call: TRBV6-1
d_call: TRBD1
cdr3_nt: TGTGCCAGCAGTGCGGGTTGGGGGACAGGGACCTACGAGCAGTACTTC
cdr3_aa: CASSAGWGTGTYEQYF

clone_size: NA
j_call: TRBJ2-7
v_call: TRBV19
d_call: NA
cdr3_nt: TGTGCCAGTAGTACGTCGGCAGGTCCTTACGAGCAGTACTTC
cdr3_aa: CASSTSAGPYEQYF

clone_size: NA
j_call: TRBJ2-7
v_call: TRBV15
d_call: NA
cdr3_nt: TGTGCCACCAGCAGAGACAGGGCCTCGGAGCAGTACTTC
cdr3_aa: CATSRDRASEQYF

clone_size: NA
j_call: TRBJ1-6
v_call: TRBV19
d_call: NA
cdr3_nt: TGTGCCAGTAGTGACCCCAGACAGGCGACTATAGCACCCCTCCACTTT
cdr3_aa: CASSDPRQATIAPLHF

clone_size: NA
j_call: TRBJ2-1
v_call: TRBV6-4
d_call: NA
cdr3_nt: TGTGCCAGCAGCCCCGGGGCTAGCGTCTCCTACAATGAGCAGTTCTTC
cdr3_aa: CASSPGASVSYNEQFF

clone_size: NA
j_call: TRBJ1-6
v_call: TRBV14
d_call: NA
cdr3_nt: TGTGCCAGCAGCCAAGGGAGTCTCTATAATTCACCCCTCCACTTT
cdr3_aa: CASSQGSLYNSPLHF

clone_size: NA
j_call: TRBJ1-2
v_call: TRBV28
d_call: NA
cdr3_nt: TGTGCCACGTTCCAAGAGCGAGCTAACTATGGCTACACCTTC
cdr3_aa: CATFQERANYGYTF

clone_size: NA
j_call: TRBJ1-1
v_call: TRBV27
d_call: TRBD1
cdr3_nt: TGTGCCAGCAGTTTGGGGACAGGGGGCCGGGCTTTCTTT
cdr3_aa: CASSLGTGGRAFF

clone_size: NA
j_call: TRBJ2-5
v_call: TRBV5-6
d_call: TRBD2
cdr3_nt: TGTGCCAGCAGCTTGGTGGTAGCGGGGCAAGAGACCCAGTACTTC
cdr3_aa: CASSLVVAGQETQYF

clone_size: few
j_call: TRBJ2-2
v_call: TRBV9
d_call: NA
cdr3_nt: TGTGCCAGCAGCCCGCGGTTTGGGGGGAGCACCGGGGAGCTGTTTTTT
cdr3_aa: CASSPRFGGSTGELFF

clone_size: NA
j_call: TRBJ1-3
v_call: TRBV6-5
d_call: NA
cdr3_nt: TGTGCCAGCAGGCGGCCGTCTGGAAACACCATATATTTT
cdr3_aa: CASRRPSGNTIYF

clone_size: NA
j_call: TRBJ2-7
v_call: TRBV18
d_call: TRBD1
cdr3_nt: TGTGCCAGCTCAGGGTTCCGGGACAGCGATGAATACGAGCAGTACTTC
cdr3_aa: CASSGFRDSDEYEQYF

clone_size: NA
j_call: TRBJ2-3
v_call: TRBV5-4
d_call: NA
cdr3_nt: TGTGCCTTCCTTCGGGAGGATACGCAGTATTTT
cdr3_aa: CAFLREDTQYF

clone_size: few
j_call: TRBJ2-1
v_call: TRBV9
d_call: TRBD2
cdr3_nt: TGTGCCAGCAGCGTAGCTATCAGGACTAGCGGGAGAGAGGAGGACAATGAGCAGTTCTTC
cdr3_aa: CASSVAIRTSGREEDNEQFF

clone_size: NA
j_call: TRBJ2-7
v_call: TRBV30
d_call: TRBD1
cdr3_nt: TGTGCCTGGAGCAGGGACAGGGGGTACGAGCAGTACTTC
cdr3_aa: CAWSRDRGYEQYF

clone_size: NA
j_call: TRBJ2-1
v_call: TRBV7-3
d_call: TRBD2
cdr3_nt: TGTGCCAGCAGCGTCTATGCGGGGGGAAACAATGAGCAGTTCTTC
cdr3_aa: CASSVYAGGNNEQFF

clone_size: NA
j_call: TRBJ1-1
v_call: TRBV19
d_call: TRBD1
cdr3_nt: TGTGCCAGTAGTTCCGGGACAGGGCAGACTGAAGCTTTCTTT
cdr3_aa: CASSSGTGQTEAFF

clone_size: NA
j_call: TRBJ1-5
v_call: TRBV27
d_call: NA
cdr3_nt: TGTGCCAGCAGAACTAGCAGGGGCAATCAGCCCCAGCATTTT
cdr3_aa: CASRTSRGNQPQHF

clone_size: NA
j_call: TRBJ2-7
v_call: TRBV27
d_call: TRBD1
cdr3_nt: TGTGCCAGCAGTGGGGGCGGGACAGGGAGCTACGAGCAGTACTTC
cdr3_aa: CASSGGGTGSYEQYF

clone_size: few
j_call: TRBJ2-1
v_call: TRBV7-2
d_call: TRBD2
cdr3_nt: TGTGCCAGCAGCTCCGGACTAGCGGGAGGAGGTCTAAATGAGCAGTTCTTC
cdr3_aa: CASSSGLAGGGLNEQFF

clone_size: NA
j_call: TRBJ2-4
v_call: TRBV21-1
d_call: NA
cdr3_nt: TGTGCCAGCACCAGGGGGTGCGAGGACATTCAGTACTTC
cdr3_aa: CASTRGCEDIQYF

clone_size: NA
j_call: TRBJ2-3
v_call: TRBV7-6
d_call: TRBD2
cdr3_nt: TGTGCCAGCAGCTTGGCGGGGGGCACAGATACGCAGTATTTT
cdr3_aa: CASSLAGGTDTQYF

clone_size: NA
j_call: TRBJ2-7
v_call: TRBV5-1
d_call: TRBD1
cdr3_nt: TGCGCCAGCAGCCGCGGATCGGGACAGGGGAAGTACGAGCAGTACTTC
cdr3_aa: CASSRGSGQGKYEQYF

clone_size: NA
j_call: TRBJ1-4
v_call: TRBV11-2
d_call: NA
cdr3_nt: TGTGCCAGCAGCCCTTGGAGGACAGTTCCAACTAATGAAAAACTGTTTTTT
cdr3_aa: CASSPWRTVPTNEKLFF

clone_size: NA
j_call: TRBJ2-7
v_call: TRBV4-1
d_call: NA
cdr3_nt: TGCGCCAGCAGTTCTGGCGGCTCCTACGAGCAGTACTTC
cdr3_aa: CASSSGGSYEQYF

clone_size: NA
j_call: TRBJ2-1
v_call: TRBV30
d_call: NA
cdr3_nt: TGTGCCTGCGTATCGGGTTATGAGCAGTTCTTC
cdr3_aa: CACVSGYEQFF

clone_size: NA
j_call: TRBJ1-2
v_call: TRBV19
d_call: NA
cdr3_nt: TGTGCCAGTAGTATAGGACAGGCTCTTACGTTTGGCTACACCTTC
cdr3_aa: CASSIGQALTFGYTF

clone_size: NA
j_call: TRBJ2-7
v_call: TRBV12-5
d_call: TRBD1
cdr3_nt: TGTGCTAGTGGTCCACCCCTCGACAGGGGCTTCCCGCACGAGCAGTACTTC
cdr3_aa: CASGPPLDRGFPHEQYF

clone_size: few
j_call: TRBJ2-1
v_call: TRBV2
d_call: TRBD2
cdr3_nt: TGTGCCAGCAGTGAATTGGGAAGCGGGAGGAATTACAATGAGCAGTTCTTC
cdr3_aa: CASSELGSGRNYNEQFF

clone_size: few
j_call: TRBJ2-7
v_call: TRBV5-4
d_call: TRBD1
cdr3_nt: TGTGCCAGCAGCTTCTTTCAGGGACAGGGGATGACCGAGCAGTACTTC
cdr3_aa: CASSFFQGQGMTEQYF